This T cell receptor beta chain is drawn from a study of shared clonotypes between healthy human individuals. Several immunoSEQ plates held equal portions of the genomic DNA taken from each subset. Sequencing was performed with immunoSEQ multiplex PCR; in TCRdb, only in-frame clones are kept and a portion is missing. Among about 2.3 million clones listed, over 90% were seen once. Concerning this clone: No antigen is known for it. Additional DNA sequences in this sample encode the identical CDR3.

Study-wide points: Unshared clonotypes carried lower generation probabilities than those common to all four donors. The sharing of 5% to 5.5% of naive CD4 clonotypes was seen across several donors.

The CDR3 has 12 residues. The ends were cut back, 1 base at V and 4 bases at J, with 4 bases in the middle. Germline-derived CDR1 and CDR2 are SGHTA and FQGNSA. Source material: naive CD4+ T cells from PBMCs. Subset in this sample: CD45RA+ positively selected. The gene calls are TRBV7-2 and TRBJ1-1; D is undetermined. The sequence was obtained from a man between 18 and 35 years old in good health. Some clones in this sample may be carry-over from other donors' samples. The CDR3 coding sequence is TGTGCCAGCAGCTTAGGATTCACTGAAGCTTTCTTT. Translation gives CASSLGFTEAFF.